The entry below gives a single T cell receptor (beta chain) sequence along with its context. Antigen: not known. CDR3 size: 16 residues. The J segment lost 1 base and the V segment lost 7 bases, leaving 10 bases of the junction unmatched. Germline-derived CDR1 and CDR2 are ENHRY and SYGVKD. The donors gave bone marrow, and they were healthy. Researchers ran the PCR with 60 Vbeta and 13 Jbeta primers. The assay was immunoSEQ multiplex PCR, and TCRdb's table has in-frame clones only and misses some. Among fewer than 150,000 clones listed, 78% were seen once. This sample was taken from a study of cytomegalovirus exposure and HLA in healthy donors. The study, taken as a whole, reports: Cytomegalovirus-associated TCR beta chains were listed, numbering 150 to 200. Association with HLA alleles at 0.05 false discovery rate was found for around 17,000 TCR beta sequences in a later analysis. A later analysis linked a missense DCLRE1C variant to TCR beta V- and J-gene trimming.

The chain has TRBV10-3 and TRBJ2-7; 10 bases map to TRBD2. This sequence originates from a male donor in good health and CMV-seronegative. The sample consisted of PBMCs. CDR3 protein: CAIKKREGPDSYEQYF. The CDR3 bases are TGTGCCATCAAGAAGCGGGAGGGCCCTGATTCCTACGAGCAGTACTTC.